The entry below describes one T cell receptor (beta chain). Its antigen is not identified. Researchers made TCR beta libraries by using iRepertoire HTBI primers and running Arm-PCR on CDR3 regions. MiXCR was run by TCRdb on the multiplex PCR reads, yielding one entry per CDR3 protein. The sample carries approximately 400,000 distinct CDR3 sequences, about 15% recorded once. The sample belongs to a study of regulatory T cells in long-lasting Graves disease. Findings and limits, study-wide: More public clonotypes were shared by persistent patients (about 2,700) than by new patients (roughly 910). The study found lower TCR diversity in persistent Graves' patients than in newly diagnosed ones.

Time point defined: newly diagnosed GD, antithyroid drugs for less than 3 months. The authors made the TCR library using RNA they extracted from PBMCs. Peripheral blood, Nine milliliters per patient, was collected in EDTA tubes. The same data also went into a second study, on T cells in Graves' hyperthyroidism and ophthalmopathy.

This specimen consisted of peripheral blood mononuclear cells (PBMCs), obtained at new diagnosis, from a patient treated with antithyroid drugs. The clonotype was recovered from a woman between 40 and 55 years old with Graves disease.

The CDR3 DNA sequence: TGTGCCAGTAGTATCCCGGACAGGTTTTTTAACTATGGCTACACCTTC. Amino acids: CASSIPDRFFNYGYTF. The chain uses TRBV19 and TRBJ1-2; 7 nucleotides line up with TRBD1. This CDR3 has 16 amino acids. V shed 3 bases, J shed 1 base, and the junction held 8 bases outside the gene matches. Per germline, CDR1 LNHDA and CDR2 SQIVND (reference sequence).